Reported below is one T cell receptor (beta chain). Germline values: CDR1 GTSNPN, CDR2 SVGIG (reference sequence). Trimming removed 0 bases from V and 7 bases from J, with 12 bases in between. This CDR3 region has 14 residues. This record comes from a study of cytomegalovirus exposure and HLA in healthy donors. 60 Vbeta and 13 Jbeta primers were used in PCR. Clones were sequenced by immunoSEQ multiplex PCR, and TCRdb holds only the in-frame ones, with some missing. The sample lists under 200,000 clones; about 85% were seen once. Sequences were obtained from PBMCs. This sequence originates from a boy younger than 10 in good health and CMV-seronegative. V is TRBV30 and J is TRBJ1-4; D is possibly TRBD1 (5 bases). CDR3 residues: CAWSVLRGSEKLFF. The CDR3 region has the DNA TGTGCCTGGAGTGTACTAAGGGGTTCTGAAAAACTGTTTTTT.